This is a list of T cell receptor beta chains from one sample in a study of T cell repertoires in cytomegalovirus infection. Via MiXCR, TCRdb re-called the reads, giving one row per CDR3 protein. The sample consists of about 490,000 distinct CDR3 sequences, around 11% of them appearing once. The sample was PBMCs. These receptors were obtained from a human donor in good health (CMV status not recorded). Some clones in this sample may be carry-over from other donors' samples. Each CDR3 is given with its conserved first and last residue. Each record gives: V gene, D gene, J gene, clone size, CDR3 protein, CDR3 DNA. D genes are given only for firm matches. Where a row states a size, it is once, few, many or the class of an expanded clone; other rows omit it.

>TRBV29-1|.|TRBJ2-5|few
CSVEASGETQYF
TGCAGCGTTGAGGCGTCCGGGGAGACCCAGTACTTC
>TRBV20-1|TRBD1|TRBJ2-7|.
CSALPGTANPYEQYF
TGCAGTGCTCTCCCCGGGACAGCGAATCCCTACGAGCAGTACTTC
>TRBV29-1|TRBD1|TRBJ2-5|many
CSVETTGGKVETQYF
TGCAGCGTTGAAACCACAGGGGGTAAAGTAGAGACCCAGTACTTC
>TRBV23-1|.|TRBJ2-3|many
CASTPGADPSLYTDTQYF
TGCGCCAGCACCCCCGGAGCGGACCCTTCCCTGTACACAGATACGCAGTATTTT
>TRBV6-5|TRBD1|TRBJ2-1|.
CASGETGHAIEQFF
TGTGCCAGCGGGGAGACAGGGCACGCGATTGAGCAGTTCTTC
>TRBV20-1|.|TRBJ2-5|.
CSAPGTLGETQYF
TGCAGTGCTCCCGGGACACTGGGGGAGACCCAGTACTTC
>TRBV2|.|TRBJ2-2|many
CASRREVTGELFF
TGTGCCAGCCGTAGGGAGGTTACCGGGGAGCTGTTTTTT
>TRBV5-1|TRBD2|TRBJ2-3|many
CASKTGGTDTQYF
TGCGCCAGCAAGACGGGAGGAACAGATACGCAGTATTTT
>TRBV27|.|TRBJ2-6|many
CASSSPRAGGANVLTF
TGTGCCAGCAGTTCGCCCCGGGCGGGAGGGGCCAACGTCCTGACTTTC
>TRBV7-9|.|TRBJ2-2|many
CASSETGPGELFF
TGTGCCAGCAGCGAAACAGGGCCCGGGGAGCTGTTTTTT
>TRBV4-1|TRBD2|TRBJ2-1|many
CASSPSGRALGNEQFF
TGCGCCAGCAGCCCTAGCGGGAGGGCCTTGGGAAATGAGCAGTTCTTC
>TRBV7-3|.|TRBJ2-1|few
CASSLTPGTEQFF
TGTGCCAGCAGCTTAACCCCCGGGACTGAGCAGTTCTTC
>TRBV20-1|TRBD1|TRBJ1-2|few
CSVGQGDNYGYTF
TGCAGTGTTGGACAGGGGGATAACTATGGCTACACCTTC
>TRBV5-1|.|TRBJ1-1|many
CASSWGGGTEAFF
TGCGCCAGCAGCTGGGGGGGAGGCACTGAAGCTTTCTTT
>TRBV30|TRBD1|TRBJ2-7|.
CAWKQGDMEQYF
TGTGCCTGGAAACAGGGGGATATGGAGCAGTACTTC
>TRBV7-9|TRBD1|TRBJ1-1|.
CASSSGQGMSEAFF
TGTGCCAGCAGCTCCGGACAGGGAATGTCTGAAGCTTTCTTT
>TRBV20-1|TRBD1|TRBJ2-5|.
CSARDPEQGAPLPETQYF
TGCAGTGCTAGAGACCCCGAACAGGGGGCCCCACTACCGGAGACCCAGTACTTC
>TRBV28|.|TRBJ2-7|.
CASTKQGYEQYF
TGTGCCAGCACGAAACAGGGCTACGAGCAGTACTTC
>TRBV7-2|TRBD2|TRBJ2-3|many
CASSLERLAGDTQYF
TGTGCCAGCAGCTTAGAAAGACTAGCAGGAGATACGCAGTATTTT
>TRBV7-8|.|TRBJ1-2|many
CASSLFRDPANYGYTF
TGTGCCAGCAGCCTTTTCCGGGACCCAGCTAACTATGGCTACACCTTC
>TRBV28|.|TRBJ2-3|many
CASSGPGPSYTDTQYF
TGTGCCAGCAGTGGCCCGGGACCCTCCTACACAGATACGCAGTATTTT
>TRBV7-3|.|TRBJ1-2|few
CASSLYTGSAYGYTF
TGTGCCAGCAGCTTATATACAGGATCCGCCTATGGCTACACCTTC
>TRBV19|.|TRBJ2-1|few
CASKLGNEQFF
TGTGCCAGTAAACTAGGCAATGAGCAGTTCTTC
>TRBV9|TRBD2|TRBJ2-1|many
CASSYPRSGSASYNEQFF
TGTGCCAGCAGCTATCCCAGGAGCGGGAGTGCTTCCTACAATGAGCAGTTCTTC
>TRBV2|TRBD1|TRBJ2-1|many
CASSPGQGDQQFF
TGTGCCAGCAGCCCTGGACAGGGTGACCAGCAGTTCTTC
>TRBV5-5|.|TRBJ2-6|many
CASSSTRAGANVLTF
TGTGCCAGCAGCTCCACCAGGGCTGGGGCCAACGTCCTGACTTTC
>TRBV19|TRBD1|TRBJ2-2|many
CASRTGTGASTGELFF
TGTGCCAGTCGAACCGGGACAGGGGCCTCGACCGGGGAGCTGTTTTTT